This T cell receptor (beta chain) was documented in a study of CD8+CD57+ T cells in acquired aplastic anemia. In the study overall: Sorted CD4+ and CD8+ cells yielded DNA averaging around 3 ug. Study-wide findings and caveats: Patients versus controls showed no significant CD8+ Simpson's diversity difference.

Sequencing was done on patients that had shown CD8+CD57+ cell expansion by flow cytometry. CDR3 and TCR beta VDJ profiling relied on genomic DNA as the template. Via MiXCR, TCRdb re-called the reads, giving one row per CDR3 protein. The data show 150,000 to 200,000 distinct CDR3 sequences, with roughly 45% seen just once and 3.2% held by the top ten. This clonotype showed up many times. The target antigen is unknown. The sequence came from a human donor with aplastic anemia. The sample consisted of sorted CD4+, CD8+, or CD8+CD57+ T cells (not recorded which) from PBMCs.

The chain's CDR3 is CASRAGTGGSNQPQHF. CDR3 DNA sequence: TGTGCCAGCAGGGCCGGGACAGGGGGAAGCAATCAGCCCCAGCATTTT. The V call is TRBV6-1, the J call TRBJ1-5; 11 bases map to TRBD1. The CDR3 spans 16 residues. Germline CDR1 reads MNHNS; CDR2 reads SASEGT. V lost 6 bases, J lost 1 base, and 5 bases stayed unmatched.